The clone carrying this TCR beta chain has only a few counts. Attached unique molecular identifiers marked individual cDNA molecules. One entry per CDR3 protein, called by TCRdb with MiXCR from the 5' RACE reads. The sample shows approximately 120,000 distinct CDR3 sequences, more than 13% of them seen only once. CDR1 is SGHKS and CDR2 is YYEKEE in the germline V gene (reference sequence). The V gene end was trimmed by 3 bases and the J gene end by 4 bases; junction bases not matched to a gene: 5. This CDR3 has 14 residues. This specimen comes from a study of early T cells in non-severe SARS-CoV-2 infection.

Sequences were obtained from whole blood. This sequence was found in an adult who was a healthcare worker with PCR-confirmed SARS-CoV-2 infection or an uninfected control (not recorded which). The chain carries TRBV5-5 and TRBJ2-7, with 9 positions matching TRBD1. The CDR3 region is CASSWDRVAYEQYF. DNA for the CDR3: TGTGCCAGCAGCTGGGACAGGGTTGCGTACGAGCAGTACTTC.